These 3 T cell receptor beta chains share one sample of origin, sequenced in a study of T cells in Graves' hyperthyroidism and ophthalmopathy (dated by TCRdb to between 2018 and 2021). The library was generated by multiplex PCR. TCRdb shows the sequencer as Illumina HiSeq 2000. TCR beta CDR3 regions were amplified from RNA transcripts. A first-round RT-PCR of the TCR CDR3 used the HTBI primer set with the Qiagen OneStep RT-PCR kit. TCRdb's own reprocessing of the public reads used fastp at Q25 and MiXCR and kept productive beta chains. All rows with the same CDR3 protein become a single entry with the most common DNA and genes. This sample lists about 640,000 distinct CDR3 sequences; more than 14% were detected once. Around 13% of the sample rests with the top ten. The sample taken for sequencing was blood. The receptors were sampled from a woman between 50 and 59 years old with Graves' ophthalmopathy.

CDR3 nucleotide sequence: TGTGCCAGCAGCGTAGGGGGGTTTCCTGGCACAGATACGCAGTATTTT. As protein: CASSVGGFPGTDTQYF. The chain uses TRBV9 and TRBJ2-3; D may correspond to TRBD1 or TRBD2 (5 bases each). The germline CDR1 and CDR2 sequences are SGDLS and YYNGEE. V shed 0 bases and J shed 1 base, with 12 bases lying between them. CDR3 length equals 16 residues.

Ten or more counts support this clonotype. This sequence joins TRBV12-3 or TRBV12-4 and TRBJ2-2; unclear D gene. The CDR3 covers 12 residues. V lost 7 bases and J 7 bases, leaving 10 bases between the germline ends. CDR3 loop: CASTQYGGELFF. Written as DNA, the CDR3 is TGTGCCAGCACGCAGTACGGCGGGGAGCTGTTTTTT.

In its sample, this clonotype was seen a few times. The V call is TRBV4-3, the J call TRBJ1-4; D perhaps matches TRBD1 (5 bases). V was cut by 0 bases and J by 2 bases, with 13 bases left in between. Germline CDR1 and CDR2: LGHNA and YSLEER. The CDR3 length is 17 residues. CDR3 amino acids: CASSQDGWGSTNEKLFF. CDR3 coding DNA: TGCGCCAGCAGCCAAGATGGGTGGGGGTCTACTAATGAAAAACTGTTTTTT.